A selection of T cell receptor beta chains follows, all from one sample in a study of T cell responses to AZD1222 COVID-19 vaccine. The data were produced by immunoSEQ multiplex PCR, yet TCRdb's version contains in-frame clones alone and is incomplete. The sample lists some 84,000 clones, 70% to 90% occurring once. Here the sequenced sample was peripheral blood, taken 28 days after the second AZD1222 dose. Source of these receptors: an adult who received the AZD1222 COVID-19 vaccine. Both conserved end residues are part of each CDR3. The order of the fields is CDR3 length, clone size, V gene, D gene, J gene, CDR3 DNA, CDR3 protein. The D gene is left open where the match is weak. For some rows the clone size is stated as once, few or many, or as a class when expanded; others skip it.

CDR3 length: 16; clone size: -; V gene: TRBV2; D gene: TRBD1; J gene: TRBJ2-2; CDR3 DNA: TGTGCCAGCAGTGAAACAGGACAGGGCGGTACCGGGGAGCTGTTTTTT; CDR3 protein: CASSETGQGGTGELFF
CDR3 length: 15; clone size: -; V gene: TRBV28; D gene: -; J gene: TRBJ2-3; CDR3 DNA: TGTGCCAGCAGTAAACCAGGCCAAAGCACAGATACGCAGTATTTT; CDR3 protein: CASSKPGQSTDTQYF
CDR3 length: 16; clone size: -; V gene: TRBV7-8; D gene: -; J gene: TRBJ2-7; CDR3 DNA: TGTGCCAGCAGCCCACCCTTCAGCCAGGGACTCCACGAGCAGTACTTC; CDR3 protein: CASSPPFSQGLHEQYF
CDR3 length: 13; clone size: -; V gene: TRBV29-1; D gene: -; J gene: TRBJ1-5; CDR3 DNA: TGCAGCGTTGCACAGGGTGGCAATCAGCCCCAGCATTTT; CDR3 protein: CSVAQGGNQPQHF
CDR3 length: 15; clone size: -; V gene: TRBV18; D gene: -; J gene: TRBJ1-1; CDR3 DNA: TGTGCCAGCTCACCATTGGCAGGCCGAGGCACTGAAGCTTTCTTT; CDR3 protein: CASSPLAGRGTEAFF
CDR3 length: 14; clone size: -; V gene: TRBV5-8; D gene: TRBD2; J gene: TRBJ2-1; CDR3 DNA: TGTGCCAGCAGATCCGGGACTAGGGGCAATGAGCAGTTCTTC; CDR3 protein: CASRSGTRGNEQFF
CDR3 length: 16; clone size: -; V gene: TRBV13; D gene: TRBD1; J gene: TRBJ1-6; CDR3 DNA: TGTGCCAGCAGCTCCAGACAGGGCTCCTATAATTCACCCCTCCACTTT; CDR3 protein: CASSSRQGSYNSPLHF
CDR3 length: 12; clone size: -; V gene: TRBV11-2; D gene: -; J gene: TRBJ2-1; CDR3 DNA: TGTGCCAGCAGCGCTCCGGGACTGAGGCGCTTCTTC; CDR3 protein: CASSAPGLRRFF
CDR3 length: 15; clone size: -; V gene: TRBV29-1; D gene: -; J gene: TRBJ2-6; CDR3 DNA: TGCAGCGTTGAAACGGGGCGGTCTGGGGCCAACGTCCTGACTTTC; CDR3 protein: CSVETGRSGANVLTF
CDR3 length: 15; clone size: -; V gene: TRBV18; D gene: -; J gene: TRBJ2-7; CDR3 DNA: TGTGCCAGCTCCCCATTTACCCAGGAAACCTACGAGCAGTACTTC; CDR3 protein: CASSPFTQETYEQYF
CDR3 length: 15; clone size: -; V gene: TRBV5-5; D gene: -; J gene: TRBJ2-5; CDR3 DNA: TGTGCCAGCAGCCGAATAAACGGGGAACGAGAGACCCAGTACTTC; CDR3 protein: CASSRINGERETQYF
CDR3 length: 14; clone size: -; V gene: TRBV5-6; D gene: -; J gene: TRBJ2-7; CDR3 DNA: TGTGCCAGCAGCTTGAGACAGGCAGCCTACGAGCAGTACTTC; CDR3 protein: CASSLRQAAYEQYF
CDR3 length: 14; clone size: -; V gene: TRBV30; D gene: TRBD1; J gene: TRBJ1-6; CDR3 DNA: TGTGCCTGGAGTCGGGACAGTGGTAATTCACCCCTCCACTTT; CDR3 protein: CAWSRDSGNSPLHF
CDR3 length: 14; clone size: -; V gene: TRBV7-2; D gene: -; J gene: TRBJ1-2; CDR3 DNA: TGTGCCAGCAGCCTCGGGTCGGGACTCTATGGCTACACCTTC; CDR3 protein: CASSLGSGLYGYTF
CDR3 length: 14; clone size: -; V gene: TRBV19; D gene: TRBD1; J gene: TRBJ1-6; CDR3 DNA: TGTGCCAGTAGTGACAGGGGGTACAATTCACCCCTCCACTTT; CDR3 protein: CASSDRGYNSPLHF
CDR3 length: 13; clone size: -; V gene: TRBV12-3/TRBV12-4; D gene: -; J gene: TRBJ1-1; CDR3 DNA: TGTGCCAGCAGTTTCACAGACAGCGGTGAAGCTTTCTTT; CDR3 protein: CASSFTDSGEAFF
CDR3 length: 10; clone size: -; V gene: TRBV2; D gene: -; J gene: TRBJ1-1; CDR3 DNA: TGTGCCAGCATGGGGTTTTCGGCTTTCTTT; CDR3 protein: CASMGFSAFF
CDR3 length: 12; clone size: once; V gene: TRBV12-3/TRBV12-4; D gene: -; J gene: TRBJ2-5; CDR3 DNA: TGTGCCAGCAGTTTCTTACAAGAGACCCAGTACTTC; CDR3 protein: CASSFLQETQYF
CDR3 length: 14; clone size: few; V gene: TRBV4-2; D gene: TRBD1; J gene: TRBJ1-4; CDR3 DNA: TGTGCCAGCAGCCCAGGGGGAGATAATGAAAAACTGTTTTTT; CDR3 protein: CASSPGGDNEKLFF
CDR3 length: 15; clone size: -; V gene: TRBV28; D gene: TRBD2; J gene: TRBJ2-7; CDR3 DNA: TGTGCCAGCAGTTTCGGTGGGACTAGCAGCTACGAGCAGTACTTC; CDR3 protein: CASSFGGTSSYEQYF
CDR3 length: 16; clone size: few; V gene: TRBV3-1/TRBV3-2; D gene: TRBD1; J gene: TRBJ2-2; CDR3 DNA: TGTGCCAGCAGGCACCGGGACAGGGTTTTTCCCGGGGAGCTGTTTTTT; CDR3 protein: CASRHRDRVFPGELFF
CDR3 length: 12; clone size: -; V gene: TRBV12-3/TRBV12-4; D gene: -; J gene: TRBJ1-6; CDR3 DNA: TGTGCCAGTTCTGCAGGGGCTTCACCCCTCCACTTT; CDR3 protein: CASSAGASPLHF
CDR3 length: 13; clone size: -; V gene: TRBV7-2; D gene: -; J gene: TRBJ2-2; CDR3 DNA: TGTGCCAGCAGCCCGCGTAACACCGGGGAGCTGTTTTTT; CDR3 protein: CASSPRNTGELFF
CDR3 length: 12; clone size: -; V gene: TRBV11-2; D gene: -; J gene: TRBJ2-5; CDR3 DNA: TGTGCCAGCGCGCAAGGGCAAGAGACCCAGTACTTC; CDR3 protein: CASAQGQETQYF
CDR3 length: 15; clone size: -; V gene: TRBV7-9; D gene: -; J gene: TRBJ1-5; CDR3 DNA: TGTGCCAGCAGCTCCCCGCAGGGAAGCAATCAGCCCCAGCATTTT; CDR3 protein: CASSSPQGSNQPQHF
CDR3 length: 15; clone size: -; V gene: TRBV10-3; D gene: TRBD1; J gene: TRBJ2-5; CDR3 DNA: TGTGCCATCAGGGACAGGGGTATTGGCGGGGAGACCCAGTACTTC; CDR3 protein: CAIRDRGIGGETQYF
CDR3 length: 15; clone size: once; V gene: TRBV5-4; D gene: TRBD2; J gene: TRBJ2-1; CDR3 DNA: TGTGCCAGCTCACTGGGGGGGGGCTCCTACAATGAGCAGTTCTTC; CDR3 protein: CASSLGGGSYNEQFF
CDR3 length: 16; clone size: -; V gene: TRBV5-5; D gene: -; J gene: TRBJ1-1; CDR3 DNA: TGTGCCAGCAGCACGAACGGGGCGGTAGGCGTCACTGAAGCTTTCTTT; CDR3 protein: CASSTNGAVGVTEAFF
CDR3 length: 15; clone size: once; V gene: TRBV6-5; D gene: -; J gene: TRBJ1-1; CDR3 DNA: TGTGCCAGCAGTTACGACCTGGCGGGGAACACTGAAGCTTTCTTT; CDR3 protein: CASSYDLAGNTEAFF
CDR3 length: 15; clone size: -; V gene: TRBV7-9; D gene: -; J gene: TRBJ2-1; CDR3 DNA: TGTGCCAGCAGCGTCCGGGACCCGGCTCGTGATGAGCAGTTCTTC; CDR3 protein: CASSVRDPARDEQFF
CDR3 length: 13; clone size: -; V gene: TRBV19; D gene: -; J gene: TRBJ1-2; CDR3 DNA: TGTGCCAGTAGTATGTCGGCAGACTATGGCTACACCTTC; CDR3 protein: CASSMSADYGYTF
CDR3 length: 15; clone size: few; V gene: TRBV19; D gene: -; J gene: TRBJ1-6; CDR3 DNA: TGTGCCAGTAGCCCCCCGGGAACCTATAATTCACCCCTCCACTTT; CDR3 protein: CASSPPGTYNSPLHF
CDR3 length: 16; clone size: -; V gene: TRBV11-2; D gene: TRBD1; J gene: TRBJ2-7; CDR3 DNA: TGTGCCAGCAGCGTAGCCGCCGGGACAGTTCCCTACGAGCAGTACTTC; CDR3 protein: CASSVAAGTVPYEQYF
CDR3 length: 15; clone size: -; V gene: TRBV7-6; D gene: -; J gene: TRBJ2-2; CDR3 DNA: TGTGCCAGCAGCTCCTCTTTGAGTACCACCGGGGAGCTGTTTTTT; CDR3 protein: CASSSSLSTTGELFF
CDR3 length: 13; clone size: -; V gene: TRBV28; D gene: -; J gene: TRBJ2-7; CDR3 DNA: TGTGCCAGCAGCACCAGTCCTTCCTACGAGCAGTACTTC; CDR3 protein: CASSTSPSYEQYF
CDR3 length: 13; clone size: few; V gene: TRBV12-3/TRBV12-4; D gene: -; J gene: TRBJ1-5; CDR3 DNA: TGTGCCAGCGCGAGGGGAGGCAATCAGCCCCAGCATTTT; CDR3 protein: CASARGGNQPQHF
CDR3 length: 18; clone size: -; V gene: TRBV5-5; D gene: TRBD1; J gene: TRBJ1-5; CDR3 DNA: TGTGCCAGCAGCTCGGGCGGGGAGACAGGGGGAGGCAATCAGCCCCAGCATTTT; CDR3 protein: CASSSGGETGGGNQPQHF
CDR3 length: 12; clone size: -; V gene: TRBV6-2/TRBV6-3; D gene: -; J gene: TRBJ1-2; CDR3 DNA: TGTGCCAGCAGTTGGGACCTCTATGGCTACACCTTC; CDR3 protein: CASSWDLYGYTF
CDR3 length: 20; clone size: -; V gene: TRBV4-2; D gene: TRBD2; J gene: TRBJ2-2; CDR3 DNA: TGTGCCAGCAGCCAAGAGGCCGTCTTGGGACTAGCGGGAGTTACCGGGGAGCTGTTTTTT; CDR3 protein: CASSQEAVLGLAGVTGELFF
CDR3 length: 14; clone size: few; V gene: TRBV4-3; D gene: TRBD1; J gene: TRBJ1-2; CDR3 DNA: TGCGCCAGCAGCCAAGGGGACAGGGGGCCCAGCTACACCTTC; CDR3 protein: CASSQGDRGPSYTF